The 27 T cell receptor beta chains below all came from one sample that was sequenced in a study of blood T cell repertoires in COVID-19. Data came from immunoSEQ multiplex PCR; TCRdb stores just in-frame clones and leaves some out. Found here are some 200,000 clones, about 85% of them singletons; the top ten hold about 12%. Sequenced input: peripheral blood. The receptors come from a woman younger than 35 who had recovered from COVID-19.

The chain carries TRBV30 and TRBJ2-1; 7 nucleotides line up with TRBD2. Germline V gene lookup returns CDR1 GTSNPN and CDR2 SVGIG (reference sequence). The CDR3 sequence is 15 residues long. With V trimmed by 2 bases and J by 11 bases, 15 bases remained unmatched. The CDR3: CAWSLLNTAREKQFF. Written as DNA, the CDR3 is TGTGCCTGGAGTCTACTAAATACTGCGCGGGAGAAGCAGTTCTTC. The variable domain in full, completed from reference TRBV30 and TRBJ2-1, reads SQTIHQWPATLVQPVGSPLSLECTVEGTSNPNLYWYRQAAGRGLQLLFYSVGIGQISSEVPQNLSASRPQDRQFILSSKKLLLSDSGFYLCAWSLLNTAREKQFFGPGTRLTVL.

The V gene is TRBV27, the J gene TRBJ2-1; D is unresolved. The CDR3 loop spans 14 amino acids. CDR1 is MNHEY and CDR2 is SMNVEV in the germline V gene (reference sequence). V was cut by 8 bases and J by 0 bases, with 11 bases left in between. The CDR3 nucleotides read TGTGCCAGCTGCACAGAGAGCTCCTACAATGAGCAGTTCTTC. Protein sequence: CASCTESSYNEQFF.

The CDR3 DNA reads as TGTGCCAGCAGTTTTGGGGCCCCCTCTGAAGCTTTCTTT. It translates to CASSFGAPSEAFF. The V call is TRBV12-3 or TRBV12-4, the J call TRBJ1-1, with D tentatively TRBD1 (5 bases). Trimming took 3 bases from V and 6 from J, leaving 11 bases between them. The CDR3 is 13 amino acids.

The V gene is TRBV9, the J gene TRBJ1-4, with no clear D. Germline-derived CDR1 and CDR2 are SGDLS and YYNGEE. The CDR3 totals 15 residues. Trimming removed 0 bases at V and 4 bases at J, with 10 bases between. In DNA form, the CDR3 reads TGTGCCAGCAGCGTAGATTCAGGTATTAATGAAAAACTGTTTTTT. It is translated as CASSVDSGINEKLFF.

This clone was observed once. The CDR3 nucleotides read TGTGCCACCAGCAGTCTCACTGAAGCTTTCTTT. Protein product: CATSSLTEAFF. This chain uses TRBV15 with TRBJ1-1, with unresolved D. Germline V gene lookup returns CDR1 LNHNV and CDR2 YYDKDF (reference sequence). This CDR3 region has 11 residues. Trimming removed 3 bases from V and 4 bases from J, with 3 bases in between.

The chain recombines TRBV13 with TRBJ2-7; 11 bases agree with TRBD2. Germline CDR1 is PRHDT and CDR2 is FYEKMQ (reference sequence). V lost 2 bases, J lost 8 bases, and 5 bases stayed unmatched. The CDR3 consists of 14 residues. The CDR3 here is CASSLLSGRAKQYF. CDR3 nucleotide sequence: TGTGCCAGCAGCTTACTTAGCGGGAGGGCCAAGCAGTACTTC.

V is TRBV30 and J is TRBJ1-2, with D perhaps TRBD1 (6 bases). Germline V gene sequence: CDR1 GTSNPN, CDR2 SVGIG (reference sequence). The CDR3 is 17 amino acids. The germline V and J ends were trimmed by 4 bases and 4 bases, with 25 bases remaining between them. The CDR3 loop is CAWKGGGSLTWIYGYTF. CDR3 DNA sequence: TGTGCCTGGAAGGGGGGGGGTTCCCTTACGTGGATCTATGGCTACACCTTC.

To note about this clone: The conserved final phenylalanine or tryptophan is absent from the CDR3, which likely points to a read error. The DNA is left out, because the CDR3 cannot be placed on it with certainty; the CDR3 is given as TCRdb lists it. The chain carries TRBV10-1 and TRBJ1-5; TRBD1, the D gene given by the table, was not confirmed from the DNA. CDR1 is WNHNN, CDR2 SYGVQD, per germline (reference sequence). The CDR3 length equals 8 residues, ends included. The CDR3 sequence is CASLKQGI.

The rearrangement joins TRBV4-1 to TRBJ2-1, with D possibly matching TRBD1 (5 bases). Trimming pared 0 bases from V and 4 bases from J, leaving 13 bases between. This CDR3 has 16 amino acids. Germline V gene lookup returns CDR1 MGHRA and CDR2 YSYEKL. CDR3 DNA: TGCGCCAGCAGCCAAGATGGTACAGGATCTTACAATGAGCAGTTCTTC. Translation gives CASSQDGTGSYNEQFF.

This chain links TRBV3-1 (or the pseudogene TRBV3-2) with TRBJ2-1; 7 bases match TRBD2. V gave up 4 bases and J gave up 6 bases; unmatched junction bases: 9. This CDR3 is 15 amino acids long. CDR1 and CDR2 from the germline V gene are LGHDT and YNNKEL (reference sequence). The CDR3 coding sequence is TGTGCCAGCAGCCGTGCTGGGACTATTTTCAATGAGCAGTTCTTC. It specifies CASSRAGTIFNEQFF.

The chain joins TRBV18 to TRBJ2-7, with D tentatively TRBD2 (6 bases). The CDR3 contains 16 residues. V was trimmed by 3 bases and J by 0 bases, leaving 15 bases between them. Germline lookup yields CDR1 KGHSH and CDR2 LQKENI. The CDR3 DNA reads TGTGCCAGCTCACCGTCAGGGACTTATAGCTCCTACGAGCAGTACTTC. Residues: CASSPSGTYSSYEQYF.

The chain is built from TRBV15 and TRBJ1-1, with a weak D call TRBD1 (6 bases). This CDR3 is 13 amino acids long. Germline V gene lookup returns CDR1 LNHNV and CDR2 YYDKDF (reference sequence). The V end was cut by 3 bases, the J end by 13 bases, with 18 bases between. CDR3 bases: TGTGCCACCAGCAGTGATGACAGGCCTTCGGTTTTCTTT. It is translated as CATSSDDRPSVFF.

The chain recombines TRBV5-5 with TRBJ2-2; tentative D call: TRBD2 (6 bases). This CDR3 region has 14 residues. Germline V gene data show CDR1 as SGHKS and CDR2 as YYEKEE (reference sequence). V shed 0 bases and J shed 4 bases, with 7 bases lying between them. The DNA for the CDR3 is TGTGCCAGCAGCTTGGCCGGGGGCACCGGGGAGCTGTTTTTT. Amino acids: CASSLAGGTGELFF.

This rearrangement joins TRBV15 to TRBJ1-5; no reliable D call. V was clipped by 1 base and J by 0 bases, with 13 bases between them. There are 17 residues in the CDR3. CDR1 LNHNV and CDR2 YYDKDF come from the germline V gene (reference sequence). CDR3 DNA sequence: TGTGCCACCAGCAGAGCGCAGACACCGATTAGCAATCAGCCCCAGCATTTT. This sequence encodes CATSRAQTPISNQPQHF.

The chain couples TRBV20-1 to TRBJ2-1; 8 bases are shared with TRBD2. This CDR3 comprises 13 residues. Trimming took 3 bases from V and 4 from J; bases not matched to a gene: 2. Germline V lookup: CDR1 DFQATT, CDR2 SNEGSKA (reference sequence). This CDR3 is CSASIAGYNEQFF. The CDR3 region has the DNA TGCAGTGCTAGTATAGCGGGATACAATGAGCAGTTCTTC.

The CDR3 reads CASSDSVASDTQYF. As DNA, the CDR3 is TGTGCCAGCAGTGACTCGGTTGCGTCAGATACGCAGTATTTT. The chain is built from TRBV6-4 and TRBJ2-3, with unresolved D. V lost 0 bases and J lost 4, with 8 bases in between. The CDR3 is made up of 14 amino acids. Germline CDR1 and CDR2: MRHNA and SNTAGT.

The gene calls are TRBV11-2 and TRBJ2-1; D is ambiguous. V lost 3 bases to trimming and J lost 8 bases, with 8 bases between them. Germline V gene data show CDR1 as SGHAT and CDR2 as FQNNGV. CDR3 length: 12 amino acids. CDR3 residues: CASSFWAHEQFF. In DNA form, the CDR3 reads TGTGCCAGCAGCTTTTGGGCGCATGAGCAGTTCTTC.

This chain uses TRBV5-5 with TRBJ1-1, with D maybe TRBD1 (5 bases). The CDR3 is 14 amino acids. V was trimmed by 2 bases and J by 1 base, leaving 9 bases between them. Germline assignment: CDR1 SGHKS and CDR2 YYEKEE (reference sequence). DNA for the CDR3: TGTGCCAGCAGCTTTCCGGGGGGGAACACTGAAGCTTTCTTT. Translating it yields CASSFPGGNTEAFF.

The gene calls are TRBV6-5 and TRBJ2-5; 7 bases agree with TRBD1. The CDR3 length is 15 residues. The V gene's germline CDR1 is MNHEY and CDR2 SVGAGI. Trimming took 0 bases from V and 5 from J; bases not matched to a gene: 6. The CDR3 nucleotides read TGTGCCAGCAGTTACTCGCAGGGGGTGGGGGAGACCCAGTACTTC. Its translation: CASSYSQGVGETQYF.

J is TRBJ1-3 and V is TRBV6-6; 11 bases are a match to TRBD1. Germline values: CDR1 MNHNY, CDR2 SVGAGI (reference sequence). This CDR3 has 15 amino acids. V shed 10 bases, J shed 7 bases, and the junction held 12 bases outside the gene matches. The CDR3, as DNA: TGTGCCACCGGATCCGGAGGACAGGGGGCCAACACCATATATTTT. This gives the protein CATGSGGQGANTIYF.

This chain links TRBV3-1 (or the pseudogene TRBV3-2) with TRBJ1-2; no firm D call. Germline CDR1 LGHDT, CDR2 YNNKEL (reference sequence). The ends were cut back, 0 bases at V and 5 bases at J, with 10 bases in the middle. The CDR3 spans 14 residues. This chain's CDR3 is CASSQEGGVYGYTF. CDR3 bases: TGTGCCAGCAGCCAAGAGGGCGGGGTTTATGGCTACACCTTC.

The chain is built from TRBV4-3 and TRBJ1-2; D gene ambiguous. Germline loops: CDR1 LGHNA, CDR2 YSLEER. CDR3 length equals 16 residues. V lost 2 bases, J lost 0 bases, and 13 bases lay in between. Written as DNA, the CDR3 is TGCGCCAGCAGCCAATTCTCAATCGGAGCTAACTATGGCTACACCTTC. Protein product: CASSQFSIGANYGYTF.

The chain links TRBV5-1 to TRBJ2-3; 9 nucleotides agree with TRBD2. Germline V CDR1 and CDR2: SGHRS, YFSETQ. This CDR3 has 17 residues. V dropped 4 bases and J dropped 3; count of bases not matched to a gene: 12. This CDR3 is CASSKGNLAGGTDTQYF. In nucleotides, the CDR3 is TGCGCCAGCAGCAAGGGGAACCTCGCGGGAGGGACAGATACGCAGTATTTT.

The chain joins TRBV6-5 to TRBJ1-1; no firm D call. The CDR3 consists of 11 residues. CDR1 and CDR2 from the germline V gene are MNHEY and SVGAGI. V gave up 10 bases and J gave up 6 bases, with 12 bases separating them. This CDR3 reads CATQALAEAFF. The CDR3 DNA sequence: TGTGCCACCCAGGCCCTGGCTGAAGCTTTCTTT.

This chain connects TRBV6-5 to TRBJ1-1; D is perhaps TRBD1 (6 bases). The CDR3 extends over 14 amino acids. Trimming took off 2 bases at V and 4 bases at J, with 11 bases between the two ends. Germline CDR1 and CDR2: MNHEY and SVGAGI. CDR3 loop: CASSYGRGGTEAFF. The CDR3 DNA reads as TGTGCCAGCAGTTACGGGCGAGGGGGCACTGAAGCTTTCTTT.

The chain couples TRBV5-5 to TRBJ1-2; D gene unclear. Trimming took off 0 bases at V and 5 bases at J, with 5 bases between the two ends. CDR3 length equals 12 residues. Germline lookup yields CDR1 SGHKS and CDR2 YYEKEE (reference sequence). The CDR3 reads CASSLAGYGYTF. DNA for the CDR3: TGTGCCAGCAGCTTGGCGGGGTATGGCTACACCTTC. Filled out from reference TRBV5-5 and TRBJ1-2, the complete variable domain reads DAGVTQSPTHLIKTRGQQVTLRCSPISGHKSVSWYQQVLGQGPQFIFQYYEKEERGRGNFPDRFSARQFPNYSSELNVNALLLGDSALYLCASSLAGYGYTFGSGTRLTVV.

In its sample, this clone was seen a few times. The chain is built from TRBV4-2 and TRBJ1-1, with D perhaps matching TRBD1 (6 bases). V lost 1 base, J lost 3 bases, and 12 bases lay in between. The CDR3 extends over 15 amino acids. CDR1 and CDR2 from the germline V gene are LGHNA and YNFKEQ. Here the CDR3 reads CASSQGAQGYTEAFF. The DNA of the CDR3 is TGTGCCAGCAGCCAAGGAGCTCAGGGGTACACTGAAGCTTTCTTT.